Following are 2 T cell receptor beta chains from one sample sequenced in a study of cytotoxic CD8 clonotypes in ibrutinib-treated CLL (dated by TCRdb to about 2021). Libraries were built with the immunoSEQ multiplex PCR assay. In TCRdb, the immuneACCESS table is reduced to in-frame sequences with V and J assigned. These tables do not hold every clone; where another copy was compared, an unresolved V gene accounts for under half, and the others remain unexplained. The sample data list 300,000 or so clones, and 60% to 80% of these were observed just once. Roughly 6.3% of the sample goes to the ten largest clones. Sample: PBMCs, taken after 36 months of ibrutinib treatment. The receptors derive from a human donor with chronic lymphocytic leukemia.

The chain carries TRBV5-1 and TRBJ2-4, with D unclear. This CDR3 comprises 11 residues. Looked up from germline, CDR1 is SGHRS and CDR2 is YFSETQ. V shed 4 bases and J shed 4 bases, with 3 bases lying between them. The CDR3 here is CASSQKNIQYF. The CDR3 nucleotides read TGCGCCAGCAGCCAGAAAAACATTCAGTACTTC.

This clone occurred once. The rearrangement links TRBV11-2 to TRBJ2-3; D may correspond to TRBD1 or TRBD2 (6 bases each). Germline V gives CDR1 SGHAT, CDR2 FQNNGV. The V and J ends lost 4 bases and 3 bases respectively, with 11 bases between them. CDR3 size: 14 residues. The CDR3: CASSSRGQTDTQYF. The CDR3 nucleotides read TGTGCCAGCAGCTCACGGGGGCAGACAGATACGCAGTATTTT.